The present T cell receptor (beta chain) was sequenced within a study of blood T cell repertoires in COVID-19. Assay: immunoSEQ multiplex PCR; the TCRdb copy retains only in-frame clones and omits some. The sample has tens of thousands of clones; approximately 91% are singletons. The origin of this receptor is a man in his 60s with acute or convalescent COVID-19. Sequencing used peripheral blood.

The CDR3 bases are TGTGCTAGTGGTTTGACTAATGGGACAGAGAAAGCTTTCTTT. The encoded protein is CASGLTNGTEKAFF. This chain links TRBV12-5 with TRBJ1-1; TRBD1 agrees at 7 bases. Per the germline V gene, CDR1 is LGHNT and CDR2 is FRNRAP. The CDR3 extends over 14 amino acids. Trimming took 2 bases from V and 9 from J; bases not matched to a gene: 9. The full variable domain, its missing parts supplied by reference TRBV12-5 and TRBJ1-1, is DARVTQTPRHKVTEMGQEVTMRCQPILGHNTVFWYRQTMMQGLELLAYFRNRAPLDDSGMPKDRFSAEMPDATLATLKIQPSEPRDSAVYFCASGLTNGTEKAFFGQGTRLTVV.